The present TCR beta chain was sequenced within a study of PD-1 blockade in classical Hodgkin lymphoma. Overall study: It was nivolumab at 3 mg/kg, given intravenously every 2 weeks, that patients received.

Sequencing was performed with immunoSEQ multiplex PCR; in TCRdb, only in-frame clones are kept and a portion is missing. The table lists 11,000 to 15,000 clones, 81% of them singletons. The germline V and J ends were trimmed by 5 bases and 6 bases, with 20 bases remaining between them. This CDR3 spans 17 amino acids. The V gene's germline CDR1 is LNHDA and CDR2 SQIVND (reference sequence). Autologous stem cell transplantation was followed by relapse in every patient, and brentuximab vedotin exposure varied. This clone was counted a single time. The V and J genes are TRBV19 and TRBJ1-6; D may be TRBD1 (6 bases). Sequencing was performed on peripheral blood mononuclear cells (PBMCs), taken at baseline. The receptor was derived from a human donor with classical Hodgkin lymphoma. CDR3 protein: CASSPGRGTYPNSPLHF. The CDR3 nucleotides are TGTGCCAGTAGTCCGGGGCGGGGGACATATCCTAATTCACCCCTCCACTTT.